This T cell receptor (beta chain) is from a study of CD8+CD57+ T cells in acquired aplastic anemia. Flow cytometry had shown expanded CD8+CD57+ cells in the patients chosen for sequencing. Genomic DNA templated the TCR beta VDJ and CDR3 profiling. Each CDR3 protein is one row after TCRdb ran MiXCR on the reads. The repertoire includes 400,000 to 600,000 distinct CDR3 sequences, roughly 34% of them detected once, and nearly 0.85% sits in the top ten. This clonotype was picked up many times. Sequencing was performed on sorted CD4+, CD8+, or CD8+CD57+ T cells (not recorded which) from PBMCs. The TCR comes from a human donor with aplastic anemia.

CDR3: CASSPRGQKGELFF. CDR3 bases: TGTGCCAGCAGCCCTAGGGGACAGAAAGGGGAGCTGTTTTTT. The V and J genes are TRBV9 and TRBJ2-2; 7 bases agree with TRBD1. There are 14 residues in the CDR3. Germline V gives CDR1 SGDLS, CDR2 YYNGEE. Losses at the gene ends were 4 bases for V and 8 bases for J; bases not matched to a gene: 8. The full variable domain, with the rest looked up from reference TRBV9 and TRBJ2-2, is DSGVTQTPKHLITATGQRVTLRCSPRSGDLSVYWYQQSLDQGLQFLIQYYNGEERAKGNILERFSAQQFPDLHSELNLSSLELGDSALYFCASSPRGQKGELFFGEGSRLTVL.